This TCR beta chain was identified in a study of shared clonotypes between healthy human individuals. Study-wide results and limits: Shared across a few donors were around 5% of the naive CD4 clonotypes. Larger estimated richness was generally seen in naive subsets than in memory subsets.

This CDR3 has 16 amino acids. The ends lost 6 bases at V and 0 bases at J; junction bases unmatched: 10. Germline lookup yields CDR1 MNHEY and CDR2 SMNVEV (reference sequence). Assay used: immunoSEQ multiplex PCR; TCRdb lists only in-frame clones, some missing. This sample has millions of clones, with approximately 93% found just once. This clone was seen only once. What it binds is unknown. The specimen sequenced was naive CD4+ T cells from PBMCs. Indicated subset: CD45RA+ positively selected. The TCR originated in a man between 18 and 35 years old in good health. Some clones in this sample may be carry-over from other donors' samples. The V call is TRBV27, the J call TRBJ1-2; 7 nucleotides align to TRBD1. This CDR3 reads CASRPRQGRANYGYTF. In DNA, the CDR3 is TGTGCCAGCAGACCCCGACAGGGTCGGGCTAACTATGGCTACACCTTC.